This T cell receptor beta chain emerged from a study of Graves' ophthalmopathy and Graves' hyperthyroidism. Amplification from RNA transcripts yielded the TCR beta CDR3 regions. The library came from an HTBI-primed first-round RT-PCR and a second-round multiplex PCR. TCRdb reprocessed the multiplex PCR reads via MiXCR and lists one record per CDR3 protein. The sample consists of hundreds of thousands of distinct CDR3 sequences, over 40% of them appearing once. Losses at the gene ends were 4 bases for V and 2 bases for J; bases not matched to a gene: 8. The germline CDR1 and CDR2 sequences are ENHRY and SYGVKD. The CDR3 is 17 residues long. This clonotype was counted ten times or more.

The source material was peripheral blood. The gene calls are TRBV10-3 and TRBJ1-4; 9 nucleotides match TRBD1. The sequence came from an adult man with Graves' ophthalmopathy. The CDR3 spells CAISGHRGLVTNEKLFF. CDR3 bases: TGTGCCATCAGTGGTCACAGGGGGCTCGTCACTAATGAAAAACTGTTTTTT.